This T cell receptor (beta chain) came from a study of blood T cell repertoires in COVID-19. Study details: COVID-19 samples collected from the United States, Italy and Spain covered acute and convalescent phases. Nucleic acid was either cDNA or gDNA, and it came from T cells, B-cell-depleted T cells, or PBMCs.

Profiling relied on immunoSEQ multiplex PCR, and the TCRdb table lists in-frame clones only, not all of them. The data hold approximately 290,000 clones, with about 80% observed a single time. The J segment lost 8 bases and the V segment lost 3 bases, leaving 4 bases of the junction unmatched. The CDR3 is made up of 14 amino acids. Germline loops: CDR1 KGHSH, CDR2 LQKENI. Sequenced: peripheral blood. This receptor was taken from a person aged 70 to 80 with COVID-19, enrolled during active disease. The genes are TRBV18 and TRBJ1-6, with 7 positions matching TRBD1. Written as DNA, the CDR3 is TGTGCCAGCTCACCGAGTACAGGGGATTCACCCCTCCACTTT. The encoded protein is CASSPSTGDSPLHF.